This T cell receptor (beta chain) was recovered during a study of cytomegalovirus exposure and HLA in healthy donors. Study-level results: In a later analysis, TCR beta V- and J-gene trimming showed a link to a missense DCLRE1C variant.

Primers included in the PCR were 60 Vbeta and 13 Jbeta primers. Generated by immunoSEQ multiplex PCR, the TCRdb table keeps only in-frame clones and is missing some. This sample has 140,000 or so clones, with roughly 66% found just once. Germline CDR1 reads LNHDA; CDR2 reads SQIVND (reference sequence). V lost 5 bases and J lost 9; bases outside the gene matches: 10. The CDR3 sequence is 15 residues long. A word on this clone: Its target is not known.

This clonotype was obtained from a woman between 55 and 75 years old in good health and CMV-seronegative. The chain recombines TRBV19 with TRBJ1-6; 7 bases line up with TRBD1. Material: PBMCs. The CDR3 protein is CASSLQQGWASPLHF. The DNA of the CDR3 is TGTGCCAGTAGTCTTCAACAGGGGTGGGCTTCACCCCTCCACTTT.